This T cell receptor (beta chain) comes out of a study of blood T cells in healthy people across ages (dated by TCRdb to the mid-2010s). For the wider study: Template switching captured roughly one uniquely barcoded TCR beta cDNA molecule per two T cells in model experiments. The study analyzed two additional independent replicas of 1 million unique cDNA reads from the same blood draw for two donors, one aged 18 to 30 and one aged 80 or older. The donors were divided into four age groups: young (average roughly 17 years), middle-aged (about 39), aged (about 56) and long-lived (about 90). To avoid experimental bias, donors of different ages were randomly spread across the sequencing lanes. The study measured age-related changes in TCR beta repertoire diversity using deep sequencing normalized with unique cDNA molecular identifiers.

The library was built by means of 5' RACE. Sequencing relied on an Illumina HiSeq 2500. A second PCR of roughly 6 to 11 cycles was run with a J-beta primer mix and a sample-barcoded 5' primer. A unique molecular identifier was introduced onto each TCR beta cDNA molecule by a template-switch 5' adaptor carrying 12 random nucleotides. Each sample yielded at least 2.5 million CDR3-containing paired-end reads. All of the RNA was converted into first-strand cDNA using the Mint cDNA synthesis kit, with a TRBC-specific oligonucleotide serving as the primer. Following uracil-DNA glycosylase treatment, a first 18-cycle PCR with universal primers M1SS and BC2_uni_R was performed on all cDNA. The published analysis was carried out like this. Normalization of each sample was performed by random selection of 1 million high-quality reads, each carrying a distinct molecular identifier. Reads with shared molecular identifiers were discarded instead of being binned into consensus sequences. MiTCR, with a Q25 quality threshold and the strictest error-elimination algorithm, was used for CDR3 identification, clonotype clustering and error correction. A nonparametric unseen species model with Euler transformation was used to estimate lower-bound total TCR beta diversity. The public reads were quality trimmed at Q25 with fastp and then assembled into clones with MiXCR by TCRdb, keeping productive beta chains. Each CDR3 protein appears once, grouped with its most common genes and DNA. These V and J calls originate from TCRdb's pipeline instead of the authors' own analysis. This sample gives about 1,800,000 distinct CDR3 sequences in total; roughly 27% of them show up just once. The ten most abundant clones make up about 7.7% of the sample.

With regard to this clonotype: Its antigen has not been determined. No much larger clone exists at a distance of one base, and base qualities are not known.

The roughly 38 donors, aged about 6 to 100 years, were systemically healthy Caucasian individuals from Russia. Approximately 10 milliliters of peripheral blood were collected from each donor into EDTA-treated Vacutainer tubes. Ficoll-Paque density-gradient centrifugation was used to isolate PBMCs, with at least 6.5 million per sample. Total RNA was extracted from PBMCs with Trizol reagent, with at least 5.5 micrograms obtained per sample. For every donor, flow cytometry on a PBMC aliquot measured the percentage of naive CD45RAhigh/CD27high T cells. Paper-wide results and their limitations: Observed TCR beta diversity correlated strongly with the percentage of naive T cells measured by flow cytometry. Observed TCR beta diversity per million T cells fell roughly linearly with age, and a significant reduction was already apparent by age approximately 41. Because donor CMV infection status was unknown, age-related changes in expanded clonotypes were potentially confounded. Because profiling used bulk unsorted PBMCs, naive and antigen-experienced compartments could not be compared conclusively. Compared with the aged group, the long-lived group had more naive CD4+ T cells, fewer expanded clones and increased TCR diversity, a pattern suggesting age selection. Total diversity estimates from one million sequenced T cells were considered lower bounds and underestimates.

The germline V gene (reference sequence) provides CDR1 PRHDT and CDR2 FYEKMQ. V is pared back by 7 bases and J by 2 bases, with 16 bases lying between the germline termini. The CDR3, cysteine through phenylalanine, is 15 amino acids long. Only CDR3 DNA is held: 45 bases, read in frame from base 1. The source of this sequence is a woman aged 25-40 years in good health. Source material: blood. The chain is made from TRBV13 and TRBJ2-3, with a tentative D gene TRBD2 over 6 matching bases. The CDR3 in this case is CASTLGGLPTDTQYF. The DNA sequence is TGTGCCAGCACCTTGGGGGGACTTCCCACAGATACGCAGTATTTT.